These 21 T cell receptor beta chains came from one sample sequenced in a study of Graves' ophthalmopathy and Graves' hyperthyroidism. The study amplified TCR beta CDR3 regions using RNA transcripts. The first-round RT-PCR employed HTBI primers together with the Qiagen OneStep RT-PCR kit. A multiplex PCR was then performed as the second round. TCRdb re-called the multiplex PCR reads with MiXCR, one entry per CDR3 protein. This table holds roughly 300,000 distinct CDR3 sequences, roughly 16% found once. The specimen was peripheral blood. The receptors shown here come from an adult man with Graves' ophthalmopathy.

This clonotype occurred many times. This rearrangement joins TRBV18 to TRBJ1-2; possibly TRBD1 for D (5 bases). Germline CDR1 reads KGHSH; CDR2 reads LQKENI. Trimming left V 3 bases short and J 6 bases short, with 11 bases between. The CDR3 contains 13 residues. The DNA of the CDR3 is TGTGCCAGCTCACCGGGGCAGCGTCATGGCTACACCTTC. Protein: CASSPGQRHGYTF.

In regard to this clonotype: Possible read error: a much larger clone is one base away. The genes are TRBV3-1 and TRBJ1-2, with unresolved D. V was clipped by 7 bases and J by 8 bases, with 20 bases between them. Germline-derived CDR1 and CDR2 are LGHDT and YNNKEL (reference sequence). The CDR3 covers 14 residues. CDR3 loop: CASTTRVTFGGYTF. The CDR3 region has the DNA TGTGCCAGCACCACCCGAGTCACGTTTGGAGGCTACACCTTC.

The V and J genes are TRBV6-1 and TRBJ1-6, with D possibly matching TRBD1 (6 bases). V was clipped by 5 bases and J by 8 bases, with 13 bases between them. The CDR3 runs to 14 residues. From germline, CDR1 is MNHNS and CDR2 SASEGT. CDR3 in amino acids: CASSLGDTYSPLHF. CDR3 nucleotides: TGTGCCAGCAGTCTGGGGGACACGTATTCACCCCTCCACTTT.

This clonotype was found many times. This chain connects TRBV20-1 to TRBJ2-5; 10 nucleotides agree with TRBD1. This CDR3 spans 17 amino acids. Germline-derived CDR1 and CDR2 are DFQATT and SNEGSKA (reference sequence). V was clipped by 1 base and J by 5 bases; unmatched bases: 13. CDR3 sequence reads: CSARAQLTGGALETQYF. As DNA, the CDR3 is TGCAGTGCTAGAGCCCAACTGACAGGGGGCGCTTTGGAGACCCAGTACTTC.

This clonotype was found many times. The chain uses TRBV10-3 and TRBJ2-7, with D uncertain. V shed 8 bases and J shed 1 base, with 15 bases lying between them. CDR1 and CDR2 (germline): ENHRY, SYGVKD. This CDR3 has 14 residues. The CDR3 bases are TGTGCCATCGGACCCGCTGGTGAGTCCTACGAGCAGTACTTC. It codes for CAIGPAGESYEQYF.

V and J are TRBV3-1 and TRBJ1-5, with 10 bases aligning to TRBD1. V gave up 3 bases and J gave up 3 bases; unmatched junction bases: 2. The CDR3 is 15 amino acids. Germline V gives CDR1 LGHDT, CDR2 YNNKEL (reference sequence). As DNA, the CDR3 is TGTGCCAGCAGCCAGGGGACAGGGGTCAATCAGCCCCAGCATTTT. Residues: CASSQGTGVNQPQHF.

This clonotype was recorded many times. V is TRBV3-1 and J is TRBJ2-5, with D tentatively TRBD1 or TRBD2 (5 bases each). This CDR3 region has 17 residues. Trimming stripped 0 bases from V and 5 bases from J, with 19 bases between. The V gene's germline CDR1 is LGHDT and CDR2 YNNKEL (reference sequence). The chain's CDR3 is CASSQDLVRGREETQYF. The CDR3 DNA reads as TGTGCCAGCAGCCAAGATCTTGTGAGGGGCCGAGAGGAGACCCAGTACTTC.

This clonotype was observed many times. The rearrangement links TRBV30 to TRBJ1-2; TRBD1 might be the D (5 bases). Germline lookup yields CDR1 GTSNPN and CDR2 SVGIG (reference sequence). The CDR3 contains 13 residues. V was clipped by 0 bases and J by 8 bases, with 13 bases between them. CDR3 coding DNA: TGTGCCTGGAGTGTTCCGGGGCAGAGAGGCTACACCTTC. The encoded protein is CAWSVPGQRGYTF.

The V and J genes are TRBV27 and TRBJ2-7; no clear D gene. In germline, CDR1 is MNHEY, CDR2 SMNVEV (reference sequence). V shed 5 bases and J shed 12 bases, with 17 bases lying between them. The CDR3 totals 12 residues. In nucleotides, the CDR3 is TGTGCCAGCAGTAAACACTCAAGATGGCGGTACTTC. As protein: CASSKHSRWRYF.

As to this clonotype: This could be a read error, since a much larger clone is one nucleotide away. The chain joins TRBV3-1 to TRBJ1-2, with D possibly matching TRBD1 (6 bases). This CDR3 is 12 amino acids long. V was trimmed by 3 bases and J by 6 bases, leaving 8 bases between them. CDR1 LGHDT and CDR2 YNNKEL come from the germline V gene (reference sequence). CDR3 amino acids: CASSQAGDGYTF. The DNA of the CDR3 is TGTGCCAGCAGCCAGGCAGGGGATGGCTACACCTTC.

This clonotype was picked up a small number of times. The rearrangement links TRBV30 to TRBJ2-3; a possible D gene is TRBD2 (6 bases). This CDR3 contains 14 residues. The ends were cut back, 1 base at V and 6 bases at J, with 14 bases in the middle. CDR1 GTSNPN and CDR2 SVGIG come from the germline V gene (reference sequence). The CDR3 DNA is TGTGCCTGGAGTGAAAGCGGGCCCAGGGATACGCAGTATTTT. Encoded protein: CAWSESGPRDTQYF.

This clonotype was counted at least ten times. The CDR3 DNA sequence: TGTGCCAGCAGCTTGTTTCGGGAGGAGCAGTTCTTC. It codes for CASSLFREEQFF. The rearrangement uses TRBV5-4 and TRBJ2-1, with D maybe TRBD2 (6 bases). V lost 1 base to trimming and J lost 10 bases, with 9 bases between them. CDR1 and CDR2 (germline): SGHNT, YYREEE (reference sequence). This CDR3 region has 12 residues.

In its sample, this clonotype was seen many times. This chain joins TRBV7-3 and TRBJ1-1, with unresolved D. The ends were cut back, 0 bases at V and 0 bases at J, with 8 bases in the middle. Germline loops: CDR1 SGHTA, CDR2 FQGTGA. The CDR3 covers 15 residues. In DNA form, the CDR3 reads TGTGCCAGCAGCTTAACGCCACGGATGAACACTGAAGCTTTCTTT. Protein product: CASSLTPRMNTEAFF.

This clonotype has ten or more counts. In nucleotides, the CDR3 is TGTGCCAGCAGCCAACTGAGAGAGCAGTACTTC. It encodes CASSQLREQYF. The chain uses TRBV6-2 or TRBV6-3 and TRBJ2-7; D is uncertain. In germline, CDR1 is MNHEY, CDR2 SVGEGT. This CDR3 has 11 amino acids. With 6 bases removed from V and 7 bases from J, the gap between germline ends came to 10 bases.

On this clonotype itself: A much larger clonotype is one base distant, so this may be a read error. The CDR3 DNA follows: TGTGCCATCTGTGCGTCTGGGAACAATGAGCAGTTCTTC. This gives the protein CAICASGNNEQFF. The gene calls are TRBV6-5 and TRBJ2-1; D not resolved. V was clipped by 10 bases and J by 5 bases, with 15 bases between them. Germline assignment: CDR1 MNHEY and CDR2 SVGAGI. This CDR3 has 13 residues.

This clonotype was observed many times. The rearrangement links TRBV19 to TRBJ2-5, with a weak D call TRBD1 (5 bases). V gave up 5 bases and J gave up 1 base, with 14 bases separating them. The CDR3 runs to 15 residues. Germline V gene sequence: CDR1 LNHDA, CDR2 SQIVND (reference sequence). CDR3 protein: CASSGPRTTQETQYF. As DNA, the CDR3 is TGTGCCAGTAGTGGACCCCGGACAACCCAAGAGACCCAGTACTTC.

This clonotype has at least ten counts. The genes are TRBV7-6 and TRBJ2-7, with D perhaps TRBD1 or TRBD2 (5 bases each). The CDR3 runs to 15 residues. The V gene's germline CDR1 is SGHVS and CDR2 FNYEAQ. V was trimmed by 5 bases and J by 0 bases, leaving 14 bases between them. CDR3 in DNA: TGTGCCAGCAGCCCCGGGACGGAGAGCTCCTACGAGCAGTACTTC. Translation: CASSPGTESSYEQYF.

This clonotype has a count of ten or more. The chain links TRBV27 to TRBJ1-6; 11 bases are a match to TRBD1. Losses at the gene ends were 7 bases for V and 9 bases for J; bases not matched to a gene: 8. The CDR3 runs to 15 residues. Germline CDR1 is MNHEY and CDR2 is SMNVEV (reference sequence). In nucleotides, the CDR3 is TGTGCCAGCAAAAGGGACAGGGGGATTAGTTCACCCCTCCACTTT. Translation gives CASKRDRGISSPLHF.

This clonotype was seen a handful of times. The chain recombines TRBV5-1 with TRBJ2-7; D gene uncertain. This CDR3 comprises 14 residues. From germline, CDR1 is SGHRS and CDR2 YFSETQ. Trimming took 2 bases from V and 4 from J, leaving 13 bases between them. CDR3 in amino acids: CASSFQNNRYEQYF. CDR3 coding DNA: TGCGCCAGCAGCTTTCAGAATAACAGATACGAGCAGTACTTC.

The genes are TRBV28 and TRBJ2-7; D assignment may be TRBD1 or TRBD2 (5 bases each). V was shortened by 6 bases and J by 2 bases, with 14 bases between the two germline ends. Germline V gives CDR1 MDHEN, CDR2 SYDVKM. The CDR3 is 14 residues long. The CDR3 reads CASSWGTVTYEQYF. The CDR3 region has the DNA TGTGCCAGCAGCTGGGGGACCGTTACCTACGAGCAGTACTTC.

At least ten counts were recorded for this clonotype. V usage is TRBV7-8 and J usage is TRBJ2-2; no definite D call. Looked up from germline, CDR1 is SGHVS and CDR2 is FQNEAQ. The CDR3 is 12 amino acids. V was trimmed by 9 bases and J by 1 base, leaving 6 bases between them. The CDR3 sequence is CASMMNTGELFF. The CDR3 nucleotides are TGTGCCAGTATGATGAACACCGGGGAGCTGTTTTTT.